Presented here are 8 T cell receptor beta chains from one specimen sequenced in a study of CD8 T cells in seronegative destructive rheumatoid arthritis. The table came from immunoSEQ multiplex PCR; TCRdb's copy has only in-frame clones and leaves some out. The sample carries 600 to 850 clones, less than 90% recorded once. The sample was CD8+ T cells from blood. These receptors were obtained from a woman in her fifties or sixties with seronegative destructive rheumatoid arthritis.

V usage is TRBV27 and J usage is TRBJ2-7; D is possibly TRBD2 (5 bases). Germline CDR1 and CDR2: MNHEY and SMNVEV (reference sequence). Trimming shortened V by 5 bases and J by 5 bases, and 16 bases separated the two germline ends. There are 14 residues in the CDR3. DNA of the CDR3: TGTGCCAGCAGTGCGAGGACTGGAGCCGACGAGCAGTACTTC. Its protein product is CASSARTGADEQYF.

V gene TRBV7-8 combines with J gene TRBJ1-5, with D possibly being TRBD1 (5 bases). Germline V lookup: CDR1 SGHVS, CDR2 FQNEAQ. The CDR3 spans 14 residues. The ends were cut back, 3 bases at V and 6 bases at J, with 12 bases in the middle. The CDR3 loop reads CASSFSRELQPQHF. CDR3 sequence (DNA): TGTGCCAGCAGCTTCTCCAGGGAACTTCAGCCCCAGCATTTT.

The genes are TRBV9 and TRBJ2-1; the match to TRBD1 covers 8 bases. Germline CDR1 reads SGDLS; CDR2 reads YYNGEE. V was pared by 0 bases and J by 5 bases, with 13 bases of the junction left unmatched. The CDR3 covers 18 residues. The CDR3 DNA is TGTGCCAGCAGCGTAGGGGGCGATGGCCGGGACAGGAACAATGAGCAGTTCTTC. Its translation: CASSVGGDGRDRNNEQFF.

This rearrangement joins TRBV28 to TRBJ2-1; TRBD2 matches at 8 bases. The germline gives CDR1 MDHEN, CDR2 SYDVKM. V lost 6 bases, J lost 0 bases, and 13 bases stayed unmatched. CDR3 length: 18 residues. The CDR3 loop reads CASRSAITSGVSYNEQFF. CDR3 sequence (DNA): TGTGCCAGCAGATCGGCAATCACTAGCGGAGTCTCCTACAATGAGCAGTTCTTC.

The DNA of the CDR3 is TGCGCCAGCAGCCAAGAGCCGGGGGGGACTAGTTTCTCCTACGAGCAGTACTTC. Encoded protein: CASSQEPGGTSFSYEQYF. The V gene is TRBV4-3, the J gene TRBJ2-7, with 8 bases lining up with TRBD2. Germline trimming cut 0 bases from V and 0 bases from J; bases unmatched to any gene: 10. The CDR3 consists of 18 residues. CDR1 and CDR2 from the germline V gene are LGHNA and YSLEER.

The chain joins TRBV4-1 to TRBJ2-2; 8 nucleotides match TRBD2. The CDR3 runs 12 residues. Per germline, CDR1 MGHRA and CDR2 YSYEKL. CDR3 amino acids: CASGGSTGELFF. Here the CDR3 DNA reads TGCGCGTCGGGGGGGAGCACCGGGGAGCTGTTTTTT.

The chain is built from TRBV10-3 and TRBJ2-3, with D possibly TRBD1 on 5 matching bases. This CDR3 is built from 11 residues. Deletions cut 7 bases from V and 6 bases from J, with 8 bases between. Germline assignment: CDR1 ENHRY and CDR2 SYGVKD. CDR3 amino acids: CAIKGADTQYF. The CDR3 coding sequence is TGTGCCATCAAAGGGGCGGATACGCAGTATTTT.

The chain has TRBV4-1 and TRBJ2-7; D is perhaps TRBD1 (6 bases). The CDR3 sequence is 16 residues long. CDR1 and CDR2 from the germline V gene are MGHRA and YSYEKL. V lost 6 bases, J lost 5 bases, and 23 bases lay in between. In DNA form, the CDR3 reads TGCGCCAGCAGTCCAATGATAATTGAGGGGGTCGACGAGCAGTACTTC. Protein product: CASSPMIIEGVDEQYF.